The T cell receptor beta chain described here comes from a study of cytomegalovirus exposure and HLA in healthy donors. Study observations and caveats: The study put some 160 TCR beta chains on its list as cytomegalovirus-associated. The study had only CMV serostatus as immune exposure information. An ancestry cluster, one associated with Asian ancestry, reportedly showed fewer N-insertions than the roughly 700-donor mean in a later analysis.

A word on this clone: As yet, its antigen is unknown.

PCR amplification relied on 60 Vbeta primers (plus 13 Jbeta primers). Repertoires were generated with immunoSEQ multiplex PCR, while TCRdb's copy carries only in-frame clones and drops some. The table has about 120,000 clones, approximately 70% seen once; the top ten hold approximately 9.4%. The V end was cut by 2 bases, the J end by 6 bases, with 13 bases between. The length of the CDR3 is 13 residues. The germline V gene has CDR1 SQVTM and CDR2 ANQGSEA. The material sequenced was PBMCs. The receptor comes from a man under 40 in good health and CMV-seropositive. The chain combines TRBV29-1 with TRBJ1-2, with D possibly matching TRBD1 (6 bases). The CDR3 protein is CSVEPSQGNGYTF. In nucleotides, the CDR3 is TGCAGCGTTGAACCTTCACAGGGTAATGGCTACACCTTC. The full variable domain, its missing parts supplied by reference TRBV29-1 and TRBJ1-2, is SAVISQKPSRDICQRGTSLTIQCQVDSQVTMMFWYRQQPGQSLTLIATANQGSEATYESGFVIDKFPISRPNLTFSTLTVSNMSPEDSSIYLCSVEPSQGNGYTFGSGTRLTVV.